This T cell receptor beta chain was recorded in a study of human T cells and chemical hapten exposure. The overall study: TCR yields differed between samples (mainly from small differences in pooled library volume).

This clonotype has just one count. Individual cDNA molecules in this library carried unique molecular identifiers. Per the original methods: Ranging from about 20,000 to 700,000, TCR counts per sample had a median value of about 96,000. MiXCR was run by TCRdb on the reads, yielding one entry per CDR3 protein. TCRdb's processing, not the authors', yielded these V and J calls. The sample holds about 480 distinct CDR3 sequences, 70% to 85% seen once. Whole blood that had not been fractionated was the source of extracted total RNA. This TCR came from a human donor with alopecia, or a healthy volunteer (not recorded which). Some clones in this sample may be carry-over from other donors' samples. This table probably holds off-target reads from a library built for another chain. The source material was whole blood.

This CDR3 reads CASSSRTALADTQYF. The CDR3 DNA is TGTGCCAGCAGCTCCCGGACAGCCCTCGCAGATACGCAGTATTTT. This sequence joins TRBV11-2 and TRBJ2-3; possibly TRBD1 for D (6 bases). This CDR3 has 15 amino acids. Germline V lookup: CDR1 SGHAT, CDR2 FQNNGV. The V and J ends lost 4 bases and 4 bases respectively, with 15 bases between them.